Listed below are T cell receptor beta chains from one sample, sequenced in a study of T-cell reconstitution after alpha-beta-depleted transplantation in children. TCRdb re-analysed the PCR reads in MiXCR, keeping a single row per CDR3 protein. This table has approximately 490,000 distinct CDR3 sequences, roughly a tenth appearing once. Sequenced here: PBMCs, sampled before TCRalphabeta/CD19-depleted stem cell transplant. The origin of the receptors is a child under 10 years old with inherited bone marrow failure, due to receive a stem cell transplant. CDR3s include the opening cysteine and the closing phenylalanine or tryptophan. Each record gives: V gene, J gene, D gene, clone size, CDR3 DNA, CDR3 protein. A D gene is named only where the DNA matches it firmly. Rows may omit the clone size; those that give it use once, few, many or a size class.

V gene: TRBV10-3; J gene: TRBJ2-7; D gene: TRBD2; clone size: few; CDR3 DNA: TGTGCCATCAGTGTATTAGCGGGAGGGTTTGGGCAGTACTTC; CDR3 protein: CAISVLAGGFGQYF
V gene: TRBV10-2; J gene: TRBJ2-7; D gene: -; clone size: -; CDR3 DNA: TGCGCCAGCAGTGATATAGGGTACGAGCAGTACTTC; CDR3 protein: CASSDIGYEQYF
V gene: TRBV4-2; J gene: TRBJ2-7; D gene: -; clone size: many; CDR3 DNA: TGTGCCAGCAGCCAAGAAAGTATACGAGACTCTTCCTACGAGCAGTACTTC; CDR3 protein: CASSQESIRDSSYEQYF
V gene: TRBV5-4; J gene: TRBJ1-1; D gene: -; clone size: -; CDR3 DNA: TGTGCCAGCAGCTTGCCCCAGAGCATGAACACTGAAGCTTTCTTT; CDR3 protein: CASSLPQSMNTEAFF
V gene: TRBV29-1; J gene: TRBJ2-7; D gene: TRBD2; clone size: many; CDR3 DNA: TGCAGCGCCCGGGACTACTTCTCCTACGAGCAGTACTTC; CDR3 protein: CSARDYFSYEQYF
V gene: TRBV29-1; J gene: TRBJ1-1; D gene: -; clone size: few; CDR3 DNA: TGCAGCGTTGAGCGCACAGGAGAGATGAACACTGAAGCTTTCTTT; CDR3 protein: CSVERTGEMNTEAFF
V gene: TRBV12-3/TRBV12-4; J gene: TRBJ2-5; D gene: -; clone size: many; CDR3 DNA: TGTGCCAGCAGTCCCTGGGGGCTCGGAGAGACCCAGTACTTC; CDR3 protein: CASSPWGLGETQYF
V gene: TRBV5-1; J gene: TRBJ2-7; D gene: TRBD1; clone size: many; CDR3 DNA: TGCGCCAGCAGTAAGGACAGGGTTTGGTACTTC; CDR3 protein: CASSKDRVWYF
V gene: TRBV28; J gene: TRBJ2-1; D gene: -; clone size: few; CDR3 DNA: TGTGCCAGCAGCCTGGGGTCTAATAATTACAATGAGCAGTTCTTC; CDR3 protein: CASSLGSNNYNEQFF
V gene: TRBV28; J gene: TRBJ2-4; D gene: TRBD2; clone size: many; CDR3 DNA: TGTGCCAGCAGTTTCTTCTTTCCCGGGGAGGGCAAAAACATTCAGTACTTC; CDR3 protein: CASSFFFPGEGKNIQYF
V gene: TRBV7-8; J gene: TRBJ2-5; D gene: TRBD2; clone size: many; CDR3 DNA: TGTGCCAGCAGCTTCCTTAAGGGACTAGAAGAGACCCAGTACTTC; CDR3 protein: CASSFLKGLEETQYF
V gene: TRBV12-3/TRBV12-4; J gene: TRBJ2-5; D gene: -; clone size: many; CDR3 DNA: TGTGCCAGCAGTTTAGCGCGGTTGGGGATCTGGAAGACCCAGTACTTC; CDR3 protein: CASSLARLGIWKTQYF
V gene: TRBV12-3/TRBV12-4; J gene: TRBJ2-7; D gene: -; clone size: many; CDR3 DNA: TGTGCCAGCAGTTTCACAGTTACCTACGAGCAGTACTTC; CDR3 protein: CASSFTVTYEQYF
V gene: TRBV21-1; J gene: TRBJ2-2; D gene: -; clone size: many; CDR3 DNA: TGTGCCAGCAGCTCGACCGGGACTAGCGGGAGGGTCACCGGGGAGCTGTTTTTT; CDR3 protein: CASSSTGTSGRVTGELFF
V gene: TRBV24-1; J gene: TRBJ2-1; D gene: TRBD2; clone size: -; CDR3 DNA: TGTGCCACCAGCGGTTATGTGGGCCTAGCGGACAATGAGCAGTTCTTC; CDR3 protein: CATSGYVGLADNEQFF
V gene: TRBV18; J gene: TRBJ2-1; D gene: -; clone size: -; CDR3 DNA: TGTGCCAGCTCACCAGGGGCCGCGGAATACAATGTGCAGTTCTTC; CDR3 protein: CASSPGAAEYNVQFF
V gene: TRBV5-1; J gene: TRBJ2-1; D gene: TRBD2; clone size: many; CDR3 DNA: TGCGCCAGCAGCTTGGTGGGGGGAGGGCCGGTTGAGCAGTTCTTC; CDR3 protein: CASSLVGGGPVEQFF
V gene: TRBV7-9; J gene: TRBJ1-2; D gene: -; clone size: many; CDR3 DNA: TGTGCCAGCAGCTACGGGGGAGGCTACACCTTC; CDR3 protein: CASSYGGGYTF
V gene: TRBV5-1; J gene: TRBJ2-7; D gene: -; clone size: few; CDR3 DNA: TGCGCCAGCAGCCCCAAACAAGGCTCCTACGAGCAGTACTTC; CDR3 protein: CASSPKQGSYEQYF
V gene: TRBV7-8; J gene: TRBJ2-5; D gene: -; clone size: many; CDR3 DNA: TGTGCCAGCAGCCAACGCCCCTTTCAAGAGACCCAGTACTTC; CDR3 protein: CASSQRPFQETQYF
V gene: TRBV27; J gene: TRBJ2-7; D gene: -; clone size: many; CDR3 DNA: TGTGCCAGTAGCACCGGGACCGGCTCCTACGAGCAGTACTTC; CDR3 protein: CASSTGTGSYEQYF
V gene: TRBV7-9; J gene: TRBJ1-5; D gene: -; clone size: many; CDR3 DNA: TGTGCCAGCAGCTCACAGGGTGGTCAGCCCCAGCATTTT; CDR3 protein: CASSSQGGQPQHF
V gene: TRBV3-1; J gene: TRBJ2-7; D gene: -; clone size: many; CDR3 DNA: TGTGCCAGCAGCCAAGTGTGGGAGACGAGGGGAAAATACGAGCAGTACTTC; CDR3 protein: CASSQVWETRGKYEQYF
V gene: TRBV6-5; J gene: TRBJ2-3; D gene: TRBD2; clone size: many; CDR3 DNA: TGTGCCAGCAGTTACTCGGCCGGGACTAGCGGCCCAGATACGCAGTATTTT; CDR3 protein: CASSYSAGTSGPDTQYF
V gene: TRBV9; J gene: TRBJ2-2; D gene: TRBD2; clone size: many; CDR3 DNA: TGTGCCAGCAGCCCGGGGGTTTGGATGGCGGGAGGGAACACCGGGGAGCTGTTTTTT; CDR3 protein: CASSPGVWMAGGNTGELFF
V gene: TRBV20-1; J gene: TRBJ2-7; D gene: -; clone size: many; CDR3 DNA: TGCAGTGCTAGAGAGCCCGGGACTGGATACGAGCAGTACTTC; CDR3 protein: CSAREPGTGYEQYF
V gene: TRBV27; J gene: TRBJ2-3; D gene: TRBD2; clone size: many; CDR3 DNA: TGTGCCAGCAGTCTCCTACTAGCGGGAGGCACAGATACGCAGTATTTT; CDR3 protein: CASSLLLAGGTDTQYF
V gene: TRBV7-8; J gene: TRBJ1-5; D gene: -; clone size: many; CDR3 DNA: TGTGCCAGCAGCTTAGTAGCCGGGCCTCAGCCCCAGCATTTT; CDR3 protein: CASSLVAGPQPQHF
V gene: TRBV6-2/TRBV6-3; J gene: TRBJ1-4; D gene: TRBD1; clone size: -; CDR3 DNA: TGTGCCAGCACCGAGACAGGGGATGGTGAAAAACTGTTTTTT; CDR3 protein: CASTETGDGEKLFF
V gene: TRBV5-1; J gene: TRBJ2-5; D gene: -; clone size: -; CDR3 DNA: TGCGCCAGCAGCTTGGATGGGGTTCAAGAGACCCAGTACTTC; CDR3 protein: CASSLDGVQETQYF
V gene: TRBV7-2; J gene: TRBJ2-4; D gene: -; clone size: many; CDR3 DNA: TGTGCCAGCAGCTCCCCCTCGGCCTCGCTAGCCAAAAACATTCAGTACTTC; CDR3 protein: CASSSPSASLAKNIQYF
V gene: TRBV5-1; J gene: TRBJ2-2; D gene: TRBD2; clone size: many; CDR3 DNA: TGCGCCAGCAGCTTGTTAGCTAGCGGGAGCCACGGGGAGCTGTTTTTT; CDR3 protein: CASSLLASGSHGELFF
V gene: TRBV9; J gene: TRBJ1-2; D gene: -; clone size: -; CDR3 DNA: TGTGCCAGCAGCGTCTTCCAGGGCCTCCCCCACACCTTC; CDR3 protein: CASSVFQGLPHTF
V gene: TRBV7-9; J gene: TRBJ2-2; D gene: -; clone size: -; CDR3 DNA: TGTGCCAGCAATCCCAGGAGAGGAAACACCGGGGAGCTGTTTTTT; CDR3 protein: CASNPRRGNTGELFF
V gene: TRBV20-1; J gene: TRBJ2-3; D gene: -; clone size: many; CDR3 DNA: TGCAGTGCCAGGACAGTCGTGACAGATACGCAGTATTTT; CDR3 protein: CSARTVVTDTQYF
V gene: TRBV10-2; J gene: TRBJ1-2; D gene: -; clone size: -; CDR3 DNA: TGCGCCAGCAGTGAGAGGGCAGGGGATCGTTATGGCTACACCTTC; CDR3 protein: CASSERAGDRYGYTF
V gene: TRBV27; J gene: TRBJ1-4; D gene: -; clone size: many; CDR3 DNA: TGTGCCAGCAGTCCCGAAACGGCAGGCGAGAAACTGTTTTTT; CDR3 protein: CASSPETAGEKLFF
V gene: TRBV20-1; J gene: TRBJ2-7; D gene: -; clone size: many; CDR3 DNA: TGCAGTGCTAGATGGAGGGGGGGAGTGACCTACGAGCAGTACTTC; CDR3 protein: CSARWRGGVTYEQYF
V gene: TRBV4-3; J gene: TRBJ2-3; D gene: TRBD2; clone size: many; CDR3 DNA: TGCGCCAGCAGCCAGACCAGCGGGAGTCGCACAGATACGCAGTATTTT; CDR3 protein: CASSQTSGSRTDTQYF
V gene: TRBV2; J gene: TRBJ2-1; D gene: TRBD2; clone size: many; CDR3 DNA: TGTGCCAGCAGAAGACTAGCGGGATTCTACAATGAGCAGTTCTTC; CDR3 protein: CASRRLAGFYNEQFF
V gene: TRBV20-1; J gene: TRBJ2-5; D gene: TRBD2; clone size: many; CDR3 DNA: TGCAGTGCTACCCCCTCCGGGACTAGCTTGGGGACCCAGTACTTC; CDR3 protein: CSATPSGTSLGTQYF
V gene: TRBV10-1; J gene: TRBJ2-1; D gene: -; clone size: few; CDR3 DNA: TGCGCCAGCAGTGCCTCTTTAAGCGGGGAGCAGTTCTTC; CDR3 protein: CASSASLSGEQFF
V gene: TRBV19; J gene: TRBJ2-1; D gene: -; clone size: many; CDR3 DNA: TGTGCCAGTAGTATAGCTACTAGTCACAATGAGCAGTTCTTC; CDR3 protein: CASSIATSHNEQFF
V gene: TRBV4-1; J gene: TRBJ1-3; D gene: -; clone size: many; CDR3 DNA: TGCGCCAGCAGCCCTGCTGGGGGGATCTCTGGAAACACCATATATTTT; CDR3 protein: CASSPAGGISGNTIYF
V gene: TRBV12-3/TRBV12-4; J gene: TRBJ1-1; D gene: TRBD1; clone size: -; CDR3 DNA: TGTGCCAGCAGCTACGGACAGGCCAGGGTGAGTGAAGCTTTCTTT; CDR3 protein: CASSYGQARVSEAFF
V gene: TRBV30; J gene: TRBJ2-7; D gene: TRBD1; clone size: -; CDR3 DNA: TGTGCCTGGAGCCGGGACAGGGTCCTCGGCGAGCAGTACTTC; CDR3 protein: CAWSRDRVLGEQYF
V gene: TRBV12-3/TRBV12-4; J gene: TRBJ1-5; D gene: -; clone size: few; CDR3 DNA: TGTGCCAGCAGTTTAGCATACACTAGCAATCAGCCCCAGCATTTT; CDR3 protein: CASSLAYTSNQPQHF
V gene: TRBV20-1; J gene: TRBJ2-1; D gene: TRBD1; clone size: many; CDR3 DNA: TGCAGTGCTAGAGAGGGGACAGGGGGCAATGAGCAGTTCTTC; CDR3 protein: CSAREGTGGNEQFF
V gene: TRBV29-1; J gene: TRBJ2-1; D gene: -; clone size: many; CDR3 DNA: TGCAGCGTTAATCACGATGAGCAGTTCTTC; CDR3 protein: CSVNHDEQFF
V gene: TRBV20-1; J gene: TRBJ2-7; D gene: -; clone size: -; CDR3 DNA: TGCAGTGCAACCGTGGCCAGGGGGGGTTACGAGCAGTACTTC; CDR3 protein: CSATVARGGYEQYF